The entry below describes one T cell receptor beta chain. The sample belongs to a study of blood T cell repertoires in COVID-19. Study-wide background: Sample material is recorded as cDNA or gDNA derived from T cells, B-cell-depleted T cells, or PBMCs.

This CDR3 has 15 residues. CDR1 and CDR2 (germline): SGHNT, YYREEE (reference sequence). V lost 4 bases to trimming and J lost 2 bases; unmatched junction nucleotides: 7. As originally analysed: Estimation of nucleated cell counts was performed using reference gene primer amplification. Libraries were prepared by immunoSEQ multiplex PCR; TCRdb keeps only in-frame clonotypes and omits some of them. That table supplies the V and J calls and clone size; D and trimming were determined from the DNA. The repertoire has 26,000 or so clones, approximately 64% of them found once; the top ten carry 7.3%. The receptor comes from a man aged 55 to 70 with active or convalescent COVID-19. This chain connects TRBV5-4 to TRBJ2-7; 9 bases match TRBD2. The material sequenced was peripheral blood. The CDR3: CASSPAASGTYEQYF. CDR3 coding DNA: TGTGCCAGCAGCCCGGCGGCTAGCGGGACCTACGAGCAGTACTTC.